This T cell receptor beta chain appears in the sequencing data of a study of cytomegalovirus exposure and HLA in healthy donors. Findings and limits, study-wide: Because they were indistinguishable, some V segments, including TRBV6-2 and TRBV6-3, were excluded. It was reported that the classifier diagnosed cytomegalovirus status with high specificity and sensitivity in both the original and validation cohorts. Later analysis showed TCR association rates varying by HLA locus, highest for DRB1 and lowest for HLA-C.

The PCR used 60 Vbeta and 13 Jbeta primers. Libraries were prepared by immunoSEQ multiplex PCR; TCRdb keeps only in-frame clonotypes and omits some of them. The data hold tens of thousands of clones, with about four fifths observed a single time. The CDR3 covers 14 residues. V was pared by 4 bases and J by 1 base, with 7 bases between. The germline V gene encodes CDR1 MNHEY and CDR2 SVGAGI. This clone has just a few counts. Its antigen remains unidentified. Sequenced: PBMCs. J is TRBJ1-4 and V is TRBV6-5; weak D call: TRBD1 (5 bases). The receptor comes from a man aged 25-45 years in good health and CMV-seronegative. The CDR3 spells CASSSGETNEKLFF. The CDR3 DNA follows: TGTGCCAGCAGTTCGGGGGAAACTAATGAAAAACTGTTTTTT.